Each of the 20 T cell receptor beta chains below was sequenced from the same sample in a study of T cell responses to AZD1222 COVID-19 vaccine (dated by TCRdb to the early 2020s). Sample time point, as interpreted from the label and publication: baseline before first vaccination. The treatment or condition label of this sample denotes: meningococcal conjugate vaccine given as trial control. Libraries were made using the immunoSEQ multiplex PCR assay. Drawn from immuneACCESS, this table holds only the in-frame rearrangements with V and J called that TCRdb kept. Clones are partly lost; checked studies trace under half to an unresolved V gene and leave the rest unexplained. The sample records approximately 190,000 clones, 80% to 90% of which are singletons. About 2.5% of the sample lies in the top ten. The source material was peripheral blood, sampled on day 0 of MenACWY control vaccination. The receptor set was obtained from an adult in good health.

The count of this clone is one. At one end, the junction sequence differs from germline, possibly due to a read error. The CDR3 DNA reads as TGTGCTAGCAGCCACGGGACAGGGGCAAGAGGGGACACAGATACGCAGTATTTT. Protein sequence: CASSHGTGARGDTDTQYF. The chain has TRBV7-7 and TRBJ2-3, with 10 bases lining up with TRBD1. Germline CDR1 and CDR2: SSHAT and FNYEAQ (reference sequence). The CDR3 is 18 residues long.

The V gene is TRBV11-2, the J gene TRBJ1-4; D gene ambiguous. The CDR3 runs to 18 residues. Germline V gene sequence: CDR1 SGHAT, CDR2 FQNNGV. Trimming left V 5 bases short and J 4 bases short, with 23 bases between. The CDR3 DNA sequence: TGTGCCAGCAGCCGATTTGGGAGCCGATCCCTTATTAATGAAAAACTGTTTTTT. This sequence encodes CASSRFGSRSLINEKLFF.

The genes are TRBV28 and TRBJ1-4; perhaps TRBD1 as D (6 bases). The CDR3 is 16 residues long. Trimming took 3 bases from V and 8 from J, leaving 19 bases between them. Germline V gene data show CDR1 as MDHEN and CDR2 as SYDVKM. CDR3 sequence: CASSFPSGGGREKLFF. The CDR3 nucleotides read TGTGCCAGCAGTTTCCCCTCGGGAGGGGGTAGGGAAAAACTGTTTTTT.

The chain combines TRBV3-1 (or the pseudogene TRBV3-2) with TRBJ2-5; TRBD2 is a possible D gene (6 bases). The ends were cut back, 1 base at V and 1 base at J, with 13 bases in the middle. Per the germline V gene, CDR1 is LGHDT and CDR2 is YNNKEL (reference sequence). The CDR3 extends over 16 amino acids. The CDR3 nucleotides are TGTGCCAGCAGCCAAGCGCGAAGACTAGGCCAAGAGACCCAGTACTTC. Protein: CASSQARRLGQETQYF.

J is TRBJ2-2 and V is TRBV4-1; tentative D call: TRBD1 (6 bases). In germline, CDR1 is MGHRA, CDR2 YSYEKL. Trimming pared 3 bases from V and 6 bases from J, leaving 11 bases between. The CDR3 has 14 residues. CDR3 nucleotides: TGCGCCAGCAGCCAGATACAGGGCCCCGGGGAGCTGTTTTTT. It translates to CASSQIQGPGELFF.

The J gene is TRBJ1-3, the V gene TRBV11-2, with D unclear. CDR3 length: 14 residues. The ends were cut back, 5 bases at V and 4 bases at J, with 12 bases in the middle. Germline V gene lookup returns CDR1 SGHAT and CDR2 FQNNGV. The CDR3 region is CASSDPALGNTIYF. CDR3 nucleotide sequence: TGTGCCAGCAGCGATCCGGCCTTAGGAAACACCATATATTTT.

The rearrangement joins TRBV4-1 to TRBJ2-7; D is uncertain. The CDR3 has 14 residues. V dropped 1 base and J dropped 3 bases, with 10 bases sitting between them. Germline CDR1 and CDR2: MGHRA and YSYEKL. In nucleotides, the CDR3 is TGCGCCAGCAGCCAAGGAAACCCGGGCTACGAGCAGTACTTC. This codes for CASSQGNPGYEQYF.

The gene calls are TRBV2 and TRBJ1-5, with 8 bases aligning to TRBD1. Germline values: CDR1 SNHLY, CDR2 FYNNEI. V was clipped by 5 bases and J by 3 bases; unmatched bases: 6. The CDR3 length is 15 residues. The CDR3 loop reads CASSPGQENNQPQHF. As DNA, the CDR3 is TGTGCCAGCAGTCCGGGACAGGAGAACAATCAGCCCCAGCATTTT.

CDR3 sequence (DNA): TGTGCCAGTAGTGGCCTCACAGGGGGGCAAGAGACCCAGTACTTC. This codes for CASSGLTGGQETQYF. The chain links TRBV19 to TRBJ2-5; 8 bases are a match to TRBD1. This CDR3 is built from 15 residues. J gave up 2 bases and V 5 bases, and 7 bases lay outside the gene matches. Germline CDR1 is LNHDA and CDR2 is SQIVND (reference sequence). Using reference TRBV19 and TRBJ2-5 for the parts outside the CDR3, the full variable domain is DGGITQSPKYLFRKEGQNVTLSCEQNLNHDAMYWYRQDPGQGLRLIYYSQIVNDFQKGDIAEGYSVSREKKESFPLTVTSAQKNPTAFYLCASSGLTGGQETQYFGPGTRLLVL.

The V gene is TRBV19, the J gene TRBJ1-5; a possible D gene is TRBD1 (6 bases). V was pared by 5 bases and J by 7 bases, with 21 bases between. The CDR3 runs 16 residues. Germline CDR1 LNHDA, CDR2 SQIVND (reference sequence). Here the CDR3 DNA reads TGTGCCAGTAGTTTGTCCGGGCAGGGGCCCTCCCAGCCCCAGCATTTT. Translation: CASSLSGQGPSQPQHF.

This chain uses TRBV2 with TRBJ2-2; TRBD2 might be the D (6 bases). Trimming left V 6 bases short and J 1 base short, with 12 bases between. The germline gives CDR1 SNHLY, CDR2 FYNNEI. The CDR3 contains 15 residues. The CDR3: CASRRLEVNTGELFF. For the CDR3, the DNA is TGTGCCAGCAGGCGACTAGAGGTGAACACCGGGGAGCTGTTTTTT.

The chain has TRBV3-1 (or the pseudogene TRBV3-2) and TRBJ1-2; TRBD1 aligns across 9 bases. Trimming at V came to 4 bases and at J to 2 bases, leaving 5 bases not matched to a gene. The CDR3 totals 15 residues. Per germline, CDR1 LGHDT and CDR2 YNNKEL (reference sequence). The CDR3 loop reads CASSPAGTGNYGYTF. DNA for the CDR3: TGTGCCAGCAGCCCCGCCGGGACAGGGAACTATGGCTACACCTTC.

Here the CDR3 reads CASSPPAQITDTQYF. In DNA, the CDR3 is TGTGCCAGCTCACCACCGGCTCAGATCACAGATACGCAGTATTTT. The rearrangement links TRBV18 to TRBJ2-3; D ambiguous. This CDR3 has 15 residues. Trimming left V 0 bases short and J 2 bases short, with 9 bases between. CDR1 and CDR2 from the germline V gene are KGHSH and LQKENI.

V is TRBV27 and J is TRBJ1-4; tentative D call: TRBD1 (5 bases). In germline, CDR1 is MNHEY, CDR2 SMNVEV (reference sequence). V lost 6 bases and J lost 11, with 10 bases in between. The CDR3 spans 11 residues. CDR3 nucleotide sequence: TGTGCCAGCAGCATAGCAGGGAAACTGTTTTTT. It encodes CASSIAGKLFF.

V is TRBV5-1 and J is TRBJ2-3; D gene uncertain. CDR1 is SGHRS and CDR2 is YFSETQ in the germline V gene. The CDR3 spans 15 residues. V gave up 0 bases and J gave up 0 bases, with 8 bases separating them. CDR3 DNA sequence: TGCGCCAGCAGCTTGGCTGGGGATAGCACAGATACGCAGTATTTT. This encodes CASSLAGDSTDTQYF. The complete variable domain, with remaining parts taken from reference TRBV5-1 and TRBJ2-3, reads KAGVTQTPRYLIKTRGQQVTLSCSPISGHRSVSWYQQTPGQGLQFLFEYFSETQRNKGNFPGRFSGRQFSNSRSEMNVSTLELGDSALYLCASSLAGDSTDTQYFGPGTRLTVL.

This chain uses TRBV7-2 with TRBJ1-2; 8 nucleotides match TRBD1. The CDR3 consists of 14 residues. Germline CDR1 is SGHTA and CDR2 is FQGNSA. V shed 4 bases and J 7 bases; nucleotides not matched to a gene: 8. CDR3 coding DNA: TGTGCCAGCAGCTCCCCGGACAGGGTATCTGGCTACACCTTC. This translates into CASSSPDRVSGYTF.

The chain has TRBV19 and TRBJ2-7, with D perhaps given as TRBD1 or TRBD2 (5 bases each). CDR3 length: 15 amino acids. CDR1 is LNHDA and CDR2 is SQIVND in the germline V gene (reference sequence). V was shortened by 5 bases and J by 3 bases, with 17 bases between the two germline ends. The CDR3 DNA follows: TGTGCCAGTAGTGGGTCCGGTACAGGACTCTACGAGCAGTACTTC. It specifies CASSGSGTGLYEQYF.

The CDR3 nucleotides read TGCAGCGTTCTTGTAAGGCAAAAACTGTTTTTT. Its translation is CSVLVRQKLFF. The V and J genes are TRBV29-1 and TRBJ1-4; no clear D gene. The germline gives CDR1 SQVTM, CDR2 ANQGSEA. This CDR3 spans 11 amino acids. V was pared by 5 bases and J by 9 bases, with 10 bases between.

The rearrangement joins TRBV5-1 to TRBJ2-2; D uncertain. Germline-derived CDR1 and CDR2 are SGHRS and YFSETQ. The CDR3 has 12 residues. V was cut by 4 bases and J by 6 bases, with 7 bases left in between. CDR3 in amino acids: CASSPSAGELFF. In nucleotides, the CDR3 is TGCGCCAGCAGCCCGTCAGCCGGGGAGCTGTTTTTT.

V usage is TRBV19 and J usage is TRBJ1-5; possible D gene TRBD1, 6 bases. The CDR3 extends over 15 amino acids. With 8 bases removed from V and 7 bases from J, the gap between germline ends came to 21 bases. The germline V gene has CDR1 LNHDA and CDR2 SQIVND (reference sequence). The CDR3 sequence is CASWGQLEGPQPQHF. CDR3 nucleotide sequence: TGTGCCAGTTGGGGGCAATTAGAGGGTCCCCAGCCCCAGCATTTT.